These T cell receptor beta chains were read from a single sample in a study of blood T cell repertoires in COVID-19. The repertoire was sequenced with immunoSEQ multiplex PCR; TCRdb's copy has only in-frame clones and lacks some. The sample contains about 150,000 clones, approximately 78% of which appear only once. Sample: peripheral blood. These receptors originate from a man at least 80 years old with acute or convalescent COVID-19. CDR3s include the opening cysteine and the closing phenylalanine or tryptophan. D genes are given only for firm matches. Rows may omit the clone size; those that give it use once, few, many or a size class.

TRBJ2-5,NA,NA,TRBV5-6,TGTGCCAGCAGTGAACGGAGGGAGACCCAGTACTTC,CASSERRETQYF
TRBJ1-4,TRBD1,NA,TRBV9,TGTGCCAGCAGCGAGGGACAGGGGAGCGAAAAACTGTTTTTT,CASSEGQGSEKLFF
TRBJ2-3,TRBD2,NA,TRBV7-8,TGTGCCAGCAGCTTATGGACTAGCGGGGGTCCTCTTACGCAGTATTTT,CASSLWTSGGPLTQYF
TRBJ1-5,NA,once,TRBV6-2/TRBV6-3,TGTGCCAGCAGCCCGCGGCTGGGGCCGGGCAATCAGCCCCAGCATTTT,CASSPRLGPGNQPQHF
TRBJ2-3,NA,NA,TRBV19,TGTGCCAGTAGTATAGATCGTACAGATACGCAGTATTTT,CASSIDRTDTQYF
TRBJ2-6,NA,NA,TRBV5-1,TGCGCCAGCAGCTTGTGGGCTGGCTCTGGGGCCAACGTCCTGACTTTC,CASSLWAGSGANVLTF
TRBJ1-4,NA,NA,TRBV7-2,TGTGCCAGCAGCCTCACGTGGGCGGAAAAACTGTTTTTT,CASSLTWAEKLFF
TRBJ1-6,TRBD1,few,TRBV9,TGTGCCAGCAGCGACCAAGGGGGCGTAGATTCACCCCTCCACTTT,CASSDQGGVDSPLHF
TRBJ1-5,NA,NA,TRBV5-8,TGTGCCAGCGGAGGGGGGGGTAGCAATCAGCCCCAGCATTTT,CASGGGGSNQPQHF
TRBJ1-1,TRBD1,NA,TRBV2,TGTGCCAGCAGTGAAGTAACAGGGGGAACTGAAGCTTTCTTT,CASSEVTGGTEAFF
TRBJ2-7,TRBD1,NA,TRBV7-8,TGTGCCAGCAGCCCCCGGGACAGGGCTTCCGAGCAGTACTTC,CASSPRDRASEQYF
TRBJ2-1,NA,few,TRBV7-9,TGTGCCAGCAGCCCCCTAGAGAATGAGCAGTTCTTC,CASSPLENEQFF
TRBJ2-2,NA,few,TRBV7-6,TGTGCCAGCAGCTTAAGAGGGTCATGGTCCACCGGGGAGCTGTTTTTT,CASSLRGSWSTGELFF
TRBJ2-5,TRBD2,few,TRBV7-6,TGTGCCAGCAGCTTAGCTAGCGGGGGGATTTGGGAGACCCAGTACTTC,CASSLASGGIWETQYF
TRBJ1-1,NA,NA,TRBV30,TGTGCCTGGGCAAGACTCGCCTCCACGAACACTGAAGCTTTCTTT,CAWARLASTNTEAFF
TRBJ1-2,NA,NA,TRBV10-2,TGCGCCAGCAGTGAGTCACGGGGGGTCTATGGCTACACCTTC,CASSESRGVYGYTF
TRBJ1-6,TRBD1,NA,TRBV3-1/TRBV3-2,TGTGCCAGCAGCCAACCTCAAAAGTGGGGACAGGGGCGAAATTATTCACCCCTCCACTTT,CASSQPQKWGQGRNYSPLHF
TRBJ2-3,TRBD1,NA,TRBV6-5,TGTGCCAGCAAGACGGGACAGGGGGCCGCAGATACGCAGTATTTT,CASKTGQGAADTQYF
TRBJ1-2,NA,NA,TRBV24-1,TGTGCCACCAGCCCGAGGTTAGGGGTGAACTATGGCTACACCTTC,CATSPRLGVNYGYTF
TRBJ2-2,TRBD1,many,TRBV10-2,TGCGCCAGCAGTGTAGGGGGTACAGGGGCCGGGGAGCTGTTTTTT,CASSVGGTGAGELFF
TRBJ1-2,NA,NA,TRBV19,TGTGCCAGTACCGGGGTTCGGGGCTATGGCTACACCTTC,CASTGVRGYGYTF
TRBJ1-5,TRBD1,NA,TRBV6-2/TRBV6-3,TGTGCCAGCAGTTACGGTGACAGGGGGCTTTATCAGCCCCAGCATTTT,CASSYGDRGLYQPQHF
TRBJ2-1,TRBD2,NA,TRBV10-3,TGTGCCATCGGGAGGGGCGGGAACTCCTACAATGAGCAGTTCTTC,CAIGRGGNSYNEQFF
TRBJ2-1,TRBD1,NA,TRBV28,TGTGCCAGCAGTTCCGCCGGGACAGGGTTTTATGATGAGCAGTTCTTC,CASSSAGTGFYDEQFF
TRBJ2-1,NA,NA,TRBV1,TGCACCAGCAGCCACTGGCGGGGGCGGCCCTACAATGAGCAGTTCTTC,CTSSHWRGRPYNEQFF
TRBJ1-4,NA,NA,TRBV5-4,TGTGCCAGCAGCTTGGCATCCGCAGGGGATAAACTGTTTTTT,CASSLASAGDKLFF
TRBJ1-1,TRBD1,few,TRBV2,TGTTCCACATATGCGCAGGGGGACACTGAAGCTTTCTTT,CSTYAQGDTEAFF
TRBJ2-3,TRBD2,NA,TRBV7-7,TGTGCTAGCAGCTTGGGTGGGACTAGGTCAGATACGCAGTATTTT,CASSLGGTRSDTQYF
TRBJ2-1,TRBD2,NA,TRBV19,TGTGCCAGTACCCCTAGCGGGGGGGCTAATGAGCAGTTCTTC,CASTPSGGANEQFF
TRBJ2-5,NA,NA,TRBV5-1,TGCGCCAGCAGCTTGGAGCTCAGGCCCCCTCGGGAGACCCAGTACTTC,CASSLELRPPRETQYF
TRBJ2-3,TRBD2,NA,TRBV4-2,TGTGCCAGCAGCCTAGAGACTAGCGGGGGAGCAGCTAGCACAGATACGCAGTATTTT,CASSLETSGGAASTDTQYF
TRBJ1-1,NA,once,TRBV7-3,TGTGCCAGCAGTCTCCAGGGGTGGACTGAAGCTTTCTTT,CASSLQGWTEAFF
TRBJ1-2,TRBD1,NA,TRBV6-5,TGTGCCAGCCGGGACAGAGACTATGGCTACACCTTC,CASRDRDYGYTF
TRBJ2-7,TRBD2,NA,TRBV29-1,TGCAGCGTTGAAGAAAGCGGGGGACCCTACGAGCAGTACTTC,CSVEESGGPYEQYF
TRBJ2-5,NA,NA,TRBV19,TGTGCCAGTACTCAAGGATCCGCCGGGGGGACCCAGTACTTC,CASTQGSAGGTQYF
TRBJ1-2,NA,NA,TRBV6-5,TGTGCCAGCAGTTACTCCCCCGATGGGGGCGTAAAGGGCTACACCTTC,CASSYSPDGGVKGYTF
TRBJ2-7,NA,NA,TRBV11-3,TGTGCCAGCAGCTTTGCACGGGGCGGGGCCTCCTACGAGCAGTACTTC,CASSFARGGASYEQYF
TRBJ1-1,TRBD1,NA,TRBV4-1,TGCGCCAGCAGCCAAGCCGTCGGGACAGGGGAAGCGGCTGAAGCTTTCTTT,CASSQAVGTGEAAEAFF
TRBJ2-3,NA,NA,TRBV6-2/TRBV6-3,TGTGCCAGCAGTTACTCTAGGGGAGGCGCAGATACGCAGTATTTT,CASSYSRGGADTQYF
TRBJ2-7,TRBD1,NA,TRBV18,TGTGCCAGCTCACCATGGGACAGGGGTCCTGACGAGCAGTACTTC,CASSPWDRGPDEQYF
TRBJ2-2,NA,NA,TRBV14,TGTGCCAGCAGCCAAGAAATAGGGGCTCCCAACACCGGGGAGCTGTTTTTT,CASSQEIGAPNTGELFF
TRBJ2-2,TRBD1,NA,TRBV3-1/TRBV3-2,TGTGCCAGCAGCCATATAAGGACAGGGCACACCGGGGAGCTGTTTTTT,CASSHIRTGHTGELFF
TRBJ2-5,TRBD2,few,TRBV2,TGTGCCGGCAGCCGGGTGTCGGGGGGGGCCGACCAAGAGACCCAGTACTTC,CAGSRVSGGADQETQYF
TRBJ1-1,NA,once,TRBV6-6,TGTGCCAGCAGTTACTCGAGTACTGAAGCTTTCTTT,CASSYSSTEAFF
TRBJ1-1,TRBD1,many,TRBV3-1/TRBV3-2,TGTGCCAGCAGCCCGGGACAGGGCGTTGAAGCTTTCTTT,CASSPGQGVEAFF
TRBJ2-3,TRBD2,NA,TRBV11-2,TGTGCCAGCAGCTCTCAAGCGGGGGGAAGAGATACGCAGTATTTT,CASSSQAGGRDTQYF
TRBJ1-2,TRBD1,NA,TRBV4-3,TGCGCCAGCAGCCAAGCTGAACAGGGGCAAAACTATGGCTACACCTTC,CASSQAEQGQNYGYTF
TRBJ2-6,NA,NA,TRBV3-1/TRBV3-2,TGTGCCAGCAGCCAAGGTATCCTGAGGTCTGGGGCCAACGTCCTGACTTTC,CASSQGILRSGANVLTF
TRBJ2-6,NA,NA,TRBV3-1/TRBV3-2,TGTGCCAGCAGCCAAGGCCAGGGATTAACTGGGGCCAACGTCCTGACTTTC,CASSQGQGLTGANVLTF
TRBJ1-3,TRBD1,NA,TRBV7-9,TGTGCCAGCAGCCAGGACAGGGCGCTCTCTGGAAACACCATATATTTT,CASSQDRALSGNTIYF
TRBJ1-4,NA,NA,TRBV2,TGTGCCAGCAGCACTTCAACAGGCCCTATCGGTGAAAAACTGTTTTTT,CASSTSTGPIGEKLFF
TRBJ1-5,NA,few,TRBV6-5,TGTGCCACCCAGCCCGCAGGGTTGGTTCAGCCCCAGCATTTT,CATQPAGLVQPQHF